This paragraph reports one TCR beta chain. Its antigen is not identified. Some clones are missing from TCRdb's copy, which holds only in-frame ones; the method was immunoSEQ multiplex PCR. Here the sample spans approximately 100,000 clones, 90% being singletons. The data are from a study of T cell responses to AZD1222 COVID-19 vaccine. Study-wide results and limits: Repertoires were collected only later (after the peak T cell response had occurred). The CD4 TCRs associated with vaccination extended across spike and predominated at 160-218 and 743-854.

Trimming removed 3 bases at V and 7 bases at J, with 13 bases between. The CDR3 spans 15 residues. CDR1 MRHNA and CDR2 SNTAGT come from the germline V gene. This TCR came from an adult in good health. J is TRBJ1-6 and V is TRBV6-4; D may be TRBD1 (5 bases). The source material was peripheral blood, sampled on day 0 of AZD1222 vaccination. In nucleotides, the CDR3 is TGTGCCAGCAGTGAGAGGCAGGGTGTCAATTCACCCCTCCACTTT. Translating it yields CASSERQGVNSPLHF.